This entry features one T cell receptor (beta chain) sequence. Using immunoSEQ multiplex PCR, the repertoire was profiled, and TCRdb retains in-frame clones only, with some absent. The sample contains around 250,000 clones, 80% to 90% of which appear only once. These data belong to a study of blood T cell repertoires in COVID-19. The CDR3 is made up of 15 amino acids. V gave up 6 bases and J gave up 2 bases; unmatched junction bases: 6. CDR1 ENHRY and CDR2 SYGVKD come from the germline V gene. This sequence joins TRBV10-3 and TRBJ2-3; 9 bases align to TRBD2. What was sequenced was PBMCs or T cells enriched from blood (not recorded which). This sequence was found in a woman in her forties or fifties who had recovered from COVID-19. The CDR3 sequence: CAIRRVAGDTDTQYF. CDR3 DNA: TGTGCCATCAGACGAGTAGCGGGGGACACAGATACGCAGTATTTT.